The next 23 T cell receptor beta chains were all read from a single sample in a study of shared T cell receptors in the human thymus. Sequencing was performed with immunoSEQ multiplex PCR; in TCRdb, only in-frame clones are kept and a portion is missing. The data show roughly 660,000 clones, roughly 88% seen once. Separately, the same data were catalogued under a study of human thymus T cells.

The sequencing sample was made of thymocytes. Source of these receptors: a boy in the first two years of life with a congenital heart defect.

V usage is TRBV7-2 and J usage is TRBJ2-1; the match to TRBD1 covers 7 bases. The CDR3 contains 15 residues. The V and J ends lost 5 bases and 4 bases, in that order; junction bases with no gene match: 8. CDR1 SGHTA and CDR2 FQGNSA come from the germline V gene. The CDR3 region is CASSAFLGQYNEQFF. CDR3 coding DNA: TGTGCCAGCAGCGCTTTTCTGGGACAGTACAATGAGCAGTTCTTC.

The chain couples TRBV19 to TRBJ1-3; TRBD1 matches at 8 bases. From germline, CDR1 is LNHDA and CDR2 SQIVND (reference sequence). Trimming cost V 4 bases and J 4 bases; bases outside gene matches: 3. This CDR3 is 14 amino acids long. The CDR3 region is CASSRDRPGNTIYF. For the CDR3, the DNA is TGTGCCAGTAGTAGGGACAGGCCCGGAAACACCATATATTTT.

This clone was observed a single time. The V and J genes are TRBV28 and TRBJ2-1; 9 bases are shared with TRBD1. Germline-derived CDR1 and CDR2 are MDHEN and SYDVKM. V lost 6 bases, J lost 4 bases, and 4 bases stayed unmatched. The CDR3 consists of 14 residues. CDR3 loop: CASRGQGLYNEQFF. DNA of the CDR3: TGTGCCAGCAGAGGACAGGGGTTATACAATGAGCAGTTCTTC.

This clone has a handful of counts. The CDR3 spells CASSLVRMSGNTIYF. CDR3 DNA sequence: TGTGCCAGTAGTCTTGTGAGGATGTCTGGAAACACCATATATTTT. The chain is built from TRBV19 and TRBJ1-3; D unclear. Trimming shortened V by 5 bases and J by 1 base, and 12 bases separated the two germline ends. The CDR3 consists of 15 residues. The V gene's germline CDR1 is LNHDA and CDR2 SQIVND (reference sequence).

The chain links TRBV13 to TRBJ1-2; perhaps TRBD1 as D (5 bases). V gave up 4 bases and J gave up 8 bases, with 20 bases separating them. This CDR3 has 15 residues. Germline CDR1 PRHDT, CDR2 FYEKMQ (reference sequence). CDR3 protein: CASSSNPRTPRGYTF. In DNA, the CDR3 is TGTGCCAGCAGCTCGAACCCCAGGACACCCAGGGGCTACACCTTC. Looking up the rest from reference TRBV13 and TRBJ1-2 gives the full variable domain: AAGVIQSPRHLIKEKRETATLKCYPIPRHDTVYWYQQGPGQDPQFLISFYEKMQSDKGSIPDRFSAQQFSDYHSELNMSSLELGDSALYFCASSSNPRTPRGYTFGSGTRLTVV.

V gene TRBV4-1 combines with J gene TRBJ2-3; the match to TRBD2 covers 10 bases. The V gene end was trimmed by 4 bases and the J gene end by 4 bases; junction bases not matched to a gene: 2. CDR3 length: 14 amino acids. Germline V gives CDR1 MGHRA, CDR2 YSYEKL. The CDR3 protein is CASSLGLAADTQYF. For the CDR3, the DNA is TGCGCCAGCAGCCTCGGACTAGCGGCAGATACGCAGTATTTT.

The rearrangement uses TRBV7-2 and TRBJ2-2; unclear D gene. Trimming cost V 5 bases and J 4 bases, with 8 bases left between them. Germline loops: CDR1 SGHTA, CDR2 FQGNSA. The CDR3 loop spans 13 amino acids. CDR3 in amino acids: CASSHELTGELFF. DNA for the CDR3: TGTGCCAGCAGCCACGAACTCACCGGGGAGCTGTTTTTT. The whole variable domain, remainder taken from reference TRBV7-2 and TRBJ2-2, is GAGVSQSPSNKVTEKGKDVELRCDPISGHTALYWYRQSLGQGLEFLIYFQGNSAPDKSGLPSDRFSAERTGGSVSTLTIQRTQQEDSAVYLCASSHELTGELFFGEGSRLTVL.

This chain uses TRBV5-5 with TRBJ1-1; no firm D call. The CDR3 extends over 12 amino acids. Germline V gene lookup returns CDR1 SGHKS and CDR2 YYEKEE (reference sequence). Trimming removed 0 bases at V and 10 bases at J, with 10 bases between. CDR3 DNA: TGTGCCAGCAGCTTGGCCGGGCGGGTAGCTTTCTTT. Protein product: CASSLAGRVAFF.

V gene TRBV10-1 combines with J gene TRBJ2-1; 10 nucleotides match TRBD2. CDR1 and CDR2 (germline): WNHNN, SYGVQD (reference sequence). The CDR3 consists of 16 residues. J was trimmed by 1 base and V by 2 bases; bases with no gene match: 2. As DNA, the CDR3 is TGCGCCAGCAGTGAGCGAGCGGGAGGGTCCTACAATGAGCAGTTCTTC. It codes for CASSERAGGSYNEQFF.

The chain has TRBV9 and TRBJ1-2; TRBD1 aligns across 10 bases. The V gene's germline CDR1 is SGDLS and CDR2 YYNGEE. There are 14 residues in the CDR3. V trimming: 7 bases; J trimming: 5 bases; junction bases outside the gene matches: 8. The CDR3 is CASGQGQGLYGYTF. Here the CDR3 DNA reads TGTGCCAGCGGCCAGGGACAGGGGTTGTATGGCTACACCTTC.

This rearrangement joins TRBV14 to TRBJ2-4; 7 bases are a match to TRBD2. Germline V CDR1 and CDR2: SGHDN, FVKESK. V lost 1 base, J lost 0 bases, and 3 bases stayed unmatched. This CDR3 has 16 amino acids. CDR3 bases: TGTGCCAGCAGCCAAGTGGTAGCGGGAGCCAAAAACATTCAGTACTTC. Protein product: CASSQVVAGAKNIQYF.

This clone is a singleton in its sample. Here the CDR3 reads CASSLAEQDSYEQYF. As DNA, the CDR3 is TGTGCCAGCAGCTTGGCCGAACAGGATTCCTACGAGCAGTACTTC. This chain connects TRBV5-6 to TRBJ2-7; D is perhaps TRBD1 (5 bases). The CDR3 consists of 15 residues. With 0 bases removed from V and 1 base from J, the gap between germline ends came to 11 bases. Germline V gene data show CDR1 as SGHDT and CDR2 as YYEEEE.

The V gene is TRBV10-2, the J gene TRBJ1-5, with 9 bases aligning to TRBD1. Trimming at V came to 0 bases and at J to 8 bases, leaving 8 bases not matched to a gene. This CDR3 comprises 16 residues. From germline, CDR1 is WSHSY and CDR2 SAAADI. CDR3 nucleotides: TGCGCCAGCAGTGAGTCGGGACAGGGTAGGATGAAGCCCCAGCATTTT. Translating it yields CASSESGQGRMKPQHF.

The rearrangement links TRBV18 to TRBJ1-5; unclear D gene. Germline CDR1 is KGHSH and CDR2 is LQKENI. The CDR3 totals 20 residues. The V end was cut by 1 base, the J end by 4 bases, with 26 bases between. CDR3: CASSPLWAGNGRRGNQPQHF. The DNA for the CDR3 is TGTGCCAGCTCACCACTTTGGGCGGGGAACGGCCGACGTGGGAATCAGCCCCAGCATTTT.

The genes are TRBV10-3 and TRBJ2-7; 10 bases are a match to TRBD1. The CDR3 contains 15 residues. Germline V gene data show CDR1 as ENHRY and CDR2 as SYGVKD. J was trimmed by 2 bases and V by 6 bases; bases with no gene match: 7. This CDR3 reads CAIRDPTGGPYEQYF. DNA of the CDR3: TGTGCCATCAGGGACCCGACAGGGGGCCCCTACGAGCAGTACTTC.

This rearrangement joins TRBV6-4 to TRBJ1-2; D might be TRBD1 (6 bases). Trimming took 0 bases from V and 2 from J, leaving 10 bases between them. The CDR3 has 15 amino acids. The germline CDR1 and CDR2 sequences are MRHNA and SNTAGT. The CDR3 reads CASSDSRQGNYGYTF. The CDR3 DNA follows: TGTGCCAGCAGTGACTCGCGGCAGGGGAACTATGGCTACACCTTC.

The rearrangement uses TRBV19 and TRBJ1-3, with 7 bases lining up with TRBD1. The CDR3 sequence is 16 residues long. CDR1 is LNHDA, CDR2 SQIVND, per germline (reference sequence). V shed 5 bases and J 1 base; nucleotides not matched to a gene: 8. CDR3 nucleotides: TGTGCCAGTAGTTTGGTGACAGGGCTTTCTGGAAACACCATATATTTT. Protein: CASSLVTGLSGNTIYF.

The V gene is TRBV7-9, the J gene TRBJ1-1; 8 bases fit TRBD1. The CDR3 consists of 17 residues. Germline CDR1 SEHNR, CDR2 FQNEAQ (reference sequence). V was clipped by 4 bases and J by 4 bases; unmatched bases: 14. The CDR3 DNA sequence: TGTGCCAGCAGCTGCGAGGAAACAGGGGGGGCTGGCACTGAAGCTTTCTTT. It translates to CASSCEETGGAGTEAFF.

The chain couples TRBV12-5 to TRBJ2-3; TRBD2 aligns across 9 bases. Germline values: CDR1 LGHNT, CDR2 FRNRAP. CDR3 length: 17 amino acids. J lost 4 bases, V lost 2 bases, and 10 bases had no gene match. The CDR3 DNA reads as TGTGCTAGTGGTTTGCCGTGGCGGGAGGGCCCCCCAGATACGCAGTATTTT. Its protein is CASGLPWREGPPDTQYF. Full variable domain (missing parts from reference TRBV12-5 and TRBJ2-3): DARVTQTPRHKVTEMGQEVTMRCQPILGHNTVFWYRQTMMQGLELLAYFRNRAPLDDSGMPKDRFSAEMPDATLATLKIQPSEPRDSAVYFCASGLPWREGPPDTQYFGPGTRLTVL.

V is TRBV4-3 and J is TRBJ2-1, with 7 bases that match TRBD1. This CDR3 region has 17 residues. Trimming at V came to 1 base and at J to 5 bases, leaving 11 bases not matched to a gene. Germline assignment: CDR1 LGHNA and CDR2 YSLEER. The CDR3 DNA follows: TGCGCCAGCAGCCAAGGAAATAGGGGGCAATCGAACAATGAGCAGTTCTTC. Residues: CASSQGNRGQSNNEQFF.

The chain employs TRBV4-1 and TRBJ2-7; D gene ambiguous. The V gene lost 0 bases and the J gene lost 2 bases, with 11 bases spanning the gap. The germline V gene encodes CDR1 MGHRA and CDR2 YSYEKL. This CDR3 comprises 15 residues. CDR3 nucleotides: TGCGCCAGCAGCCAAGATCGGGTATACCCCTACGAGCAGTACTTC. It yields the protein CASSQDRVYPYEQYF.

V usage is TRBV7-9 and J usage is TRBJ2-2, with 11 bases fitting TRBD2. CDR1 SEHNR and CDR2 FQNEAQ come from the germline V gene (reference sequence). The CDR3 sequence is 16 residues long. V shed 6 bases and J 1 base; nucleotides not matched to a gene: 4. Here the CDR3 reads CASSPTSGENTGELFF. In DNA form, the CDR3 reads TGTGCCAGCAGTCCGACTAGCGGGGAGAACACCGGGGAGCTGTTTTTT.

In nucleotides, the CDR3 is TGTGCCAGCAGCGACCTCTCCGGGACTACTCCGGGGGAGCAGTACTTC. Translation: CASSDLSGTTPGEQYF. The V call is TRBV9, the J call TRBJ2-7; TRBD2 matches at 7 bases. This CDR3 contains 16 residues. With V trimmed by 3 bases and J by 7 bases, 16 bases remained unmatched. Germline V gene lookup returns CDR1 SGDLS and CDR2 YYNGEE. Filled out from reference TRBV9 and TRBJ2-7, the complete variable domain reads DSGVTQTPKHLITATGQRVTLRCSPRSGDLSVYWYQQSLDQGLQFLIQYYNGEERAKGNILERFSAQQFPDLHSELNLSSLELGDSALYFCASSDLSGTTPGEQYFGPGTRLTVT.